A selection of T cell receptor beta chains follows, all from one sample in a study of blood T cell repertoires in COVID-19. The table came from immunoSEQ multiplex PCR; TCRdb's copy has only in-frame clones and leaves some out. The sample holds 60,000 to 75,000 clones; around 87% are singletons and the top ten take 6.6%. Sequencing was carried out using peripheral blood. The source of these receptors is a man in his forties or fifties with active COVID-19. Each CDR3 is given with its conserved first and last residue. A D gene is named only where the DNA matches it firmly. The listing skips clone size in some rows; elsewhere it reads once, few, many or a size class.

j_gene: TRBJ2-1
abundance: .
len: 15
d_gene: TRBD1
v_gene: TRBV18
CDR3aa: CASSRGQGAYNEQFF
CDR3nt: TGTGCCAGCTCACGAGGACAGGGGGCCTACAATGAGCAGTTCTTC

j_gene: TRBJ2-5
abundance: .
len: 13
d_gene: TRBD2
v_gene: TRBV19
CDR3aa: CASSTGLAQTQYF
CDR3nt: TGTGCCAGTAGTACTGGACTAGCTCAGACCCAGTACTTC

j_gene: TRBJ2-7
abundance: .
len: 13
d_gene: .
v_gene: TRBV28
CDR3aa: CATSEGSPYEQYF
CDR3nt: TGTGCCACCTCCGAGGGCAGTCCCTACGAGCAGTACTTC

j_gene: TRBJ1-2
abundance: .
len: 15
d_gene: .
v_gene: TRBV4-1
CDR3aa: CASSQDESRAGGYTF
CDR3nt: TGCGCCAGCAGCCAAGATGAGTCCAGGGCGGGAGGCTACACCTTC

j_gene: TRBJ2-1
abundance: .
len: 15
d_gene: TRBD1
v_gene: TRBV3-1/TRBV3-2
CDR3aa: CASSRPGTGSAEQFF
CDR3nt: TGTGCCAGCAGCCGTCCCGGGACAGGGTCGGCTGAGCAGTTCTTC

j_gene: TRBJ2-5
abundance: once
len: 15
d_gene: TRBD1
v_gene: TRBV6-5
CDR3aa: CASSSRRGFQETQYF
CDR3nt: TGTGCCAGCAGTTCCCGCAGGGGGTTCCAAGAGACCCAGTACTTC

j_gene: TRBJ2-5
abundance: .
len: 15
d_gene: TRBD1
v_gene: TRBV5-1
CDR3aa: CASSSQGQVKETQYF
CDR3nt: TGCGCCAGCAGCTCCCAGGGACAGGTGAAAGAGACCCAGTACTTC

j_gene: TRBJ1-2
abundance: .
len: 15
d_gene: TRBD1
v_gene: TRBV7-9
CDR3aa: CASSPDRGSSYGYTF
CDR3nt: TGTGCCAGCAGCCCCGACAGGGGGTCCTCCTATGGCTACACCTTC

j_gene: TRBJ2-7
abundance: .
len: 12
d_gene: .
v_gene: TRBV24-1
CDR3aa: CATSQSGDEQYF
CDR3nt: TGTGCCACCAGTCAGTCGGGTGACGAGCAGTACTTC

j_gene: TRBJ1-6
abundance: .
len: 16
d_gene: .
v_gene: TRBV6-5
CDR3aa: CASSYETGTYNSPLHF
CDR3nt: TGTGCCAGCAGTTACGAAACAGGCACCTATAATTCACCCCTCCACTTT

j_gene: TRBJ1-1
abundance: .
len: 15
d_gene: .
v_gene: TRBV4-3
CDR3aa: CASSQEVTRNTEAFF
CDR3nt: TGCGCCAGCAGCCAAGAGGTCACGCGGAACACTGAAGCTTTCTTT

j_gene: TRBJ2-3
abundance: .
len: 15
d_gene: TRBD1
v_gene: TRBV7-9
CDR3aa: CASSGDRGYGDTQYF
CDR3nt: TGTGCCAGCAGCGGGGACAGGGGGTATGGAGATACGCAGTATTTT

j_gene: TRBJ1-5
abundance: .
len: 16
d_gene: .
v_gene: TRBV20-1
CDR3aa: CSASEQDYYSNQPQHF
CDR3nt: TGCAGTGCTAGTGAACAGGACTACTATAGCAATCAGCCCCAGCATTTT

j_gene: TRBJ2-7
abundance: .
len: 15
d_gene: .
v_gene: TRBV21-1
CDR3aa: CASSLPGTGGYEQYF
CDR3nt: TGTGCCAGCAGCCTACCCGGGACAGGGGGCTACGAGCAGTACTTC

j_gene: TRBJ1-1
abundance: few
len: 12
d_gene: TRBD1
v_gene: TRBV19
CDR3aa: CASSMGQGEAFF
CDR3nt: TGTGCCAGTAGTATGGGACAGGGAGAAGCTTTCTTT

j_gene: TRBJ2-2
abundance: .
len: 16
d_gene: .
v_gene: TRBV5-5
CDR3aa: CASSHGHGVNTGELFF
CDR3nt: TGTGCCAGCAGTCACGGACACGGCGTTAACACCGGGGAGCTGTTTTTT

j_gene: TRBJ2-7
abundance: .
len: 15
d_gene: TRBD2
v_gene: TRBV5-1
CDR3aa: CASSLSSGRYYEQYF
CDR3nt: TGCGCCAGCAGCTTGAGTAGCGGGAGGTATTACGAGCAGTACTTC

j_gene: TRBJ2-7
abundance: .
len: 14
d_gene: TRBD1
v_gene: TRBV18
CDR3aa: CASSLQVTGNDQYF
CDR3nt: TGTGCCAGCTCACTCCAAGTGACAGGGAACGACCAGTACTTC

j_gene: TRBJ2-6
abundance: .
len: 17
d_gene: .
v_gene: TRBV5-1
CDR3aa: CASSLLPIVSGANVLTF
CDR3nt: TGCGCCAGCAGCTTGCTACCTATCGTCTCTGGGGCCAACGTCCTGACTTTC

j_gene: TRBJ2-7
abundance: .
len: 12
d_gene: .
v_gene: TRBV28
CDR3aa: CASAQDGHEQYF
CDR3nt: TGTGCCAGCGCACAGGACGGGCACGAGCAGTACTTC

j_gene: TRBJ1-4
abundance: .
len: 13
d_gene: .
v_gene: TRBV30
CDR3aa: CAWENGAGEKLFF
CDR3nt: TGTGCCTGGGAAAATGGGGCGGGGGAAAAACTGTTTTTT

j_gene: TRBJ2-1
abundance: few
len: 16
d_gene: TRBD2
v_gene: TRBV18
CDR3aa: CASSPRLAGDYNEQFF
CDR3nt: TGTGCCAGCTCACCCCGCCTAGCGGGGGACTACAATGAGCAGTTCTTC

j_gene: TRBJ2-1
abundance: once
len: 12
d_gene: .
v_gene: TRBV6-2/TRBV6-3
CDR3aa: CASSERGGEQFF
CDR3nt: TGTGCCAGCAGCGAGAGGGGAGGCGAGCAGTTCTTC

j_gene: TRBJ2-5
abundance: .
len: 13
d_gene: TRBD2
v_gene: TRBV12-5
CDR3aa: CASGTSGGETQYF
CDR3nt: TGTGCTAGTGGGACTAGCGGGGGGGAGACCCAGTACTTC

j_gene: TRBJ2-7
abundance: .
len: 14
d_gene: TRBD1
v_gene: TRBV10-2
CDR3aa: CASSVSGGTDEQYF
CDR3nt: TGCGCCAGCAGTGTATCGGGTGGGACAGACGAGCAGTACTTC

j_gene: TRBJ1-3
abundance: .
len: 16
d_gene: TRBD1
v_gene: TRBV4-3
CDR3aa: CASSQDDRDSGNTIYF
CDR3nt: TGCGCCAGCAGCCAAGACGACCGGGACAGTGGAAACACCATATATTTT

j_gene: TRBJ1-2
abundance: .
len: 16
d_gene: TRBD1
v_gene: TRBV7-3
CDR3aa: CASSLMGSGQGYGYTF
CDR3nt: TGTGCCAGCAGCTTAATGGGCAGCGGACAGGGTTATGGCTACACCTTC

j_gene: TRBJ1-1
abundance: .
len: 13
d_gene: .
v_gene: TRBV28
CDR3aa: CASNPRRDTEAFF
CDR3nt: TGTGCCAGCAACCCCCGGCGGGACACTGAAGCTTTCTTT

j_gene: TRBJ1-5
abundance: .
len: 13
d_gene: .
v_gene: TRBV14
CDR3aa: CASSSSSNQPQHF
CDR3nt: TGTGCCAGCAGTTCCAGTAGCAATCAGCCCCAGCATTTT

j_gene: TRBJ2-2
abundance: once
len: 15
d_gene: .
v_gene: TRBV9
CDR3aa: CASSVENRNTGELFF
CDR3nt: TGTGCCAGCAGCGTAGAGAACAGGAACACCGGGGAGCTGTTTTTT

j_gene: TRBJ1-5
abundance: .
len: 15
d_gene: TRBD1
v_gene: TRBV7-2
CDR3aa: CASSLGTGRNQPQHF
CDR3nt: TGTGCCAGCAGCTTAGGGACAGGCCGTAATCAGCCCCAGCATTTT

j_gene: TRBJ2-5
abundance: .
len: 14
d_gene: .
v_gene: TRBV5-1
CDR3aa: CASSFVGTQETQYF
CDR3nt: TGCGCCAGCAGCTTTGTTGGTACTCAAGAGACCCAGTACTTC

j_gene: TRBJ2-5
abundance: .
len: 13
d_gene: .
v_gene: TRBV4-3
CDR3aa: CASSPRPQETQYF
CDR3nt: TGCGCCAGCAGCCCTAGGCCGCAAGAGACCCAGTACTTC

j_gene: TRBJ2-5
abundance: .
len: 13
d_gene: .
v_gene: TRBV24-1
CDR3aa: CATSEGGSETQYF
CDR3nt: TGTGCCACCAGCGAGGGTGGAAGCGAGACCCAGTACTTC

j_gene: TRBJ1-2
abundance: .
len: 15
d_gene: TRBD1
v_gene: TRBV28
CDR3aa: CASRRTGAKQNGYTF
CDR3nt: TGTGCCAGCAGGCGGACAGGGGCGAAACAAAATGGCTACACCTTC

j_gene: TRBJ2-7
abundance: .
len: 12
d_gene: TRBD1
v_gene: TRBV28
CDR3aa: CASSGTGDEQYF
CDR3nt: TGTGCCAGCAGTGGGACAGGGGACGAGCAGTACTTC

j_gene: TRBJ2-3
abundance: .
len: 16
d_gene: TRBD2
v_gene: TRBV19
CDR3aa: CASSSTSGVITDTQYF
CDR3nt: TGTGCCAGTAGTTCAACTAGCGGGGTTATCACAGATACGCAGTATTTT

j_gene: TRBJ1-1
abundance: .
len: 13
d_gene: TRBD1
v_gene: TRBV6-5
CDR3aa: CASSPDRGTEAFF
CDR3nt: TGTGCCAGCAGCCCCGACAGGGGAACTGAAGCTTTCTTT

j_gene: TRBJ2-7
abundance: .
len: 13
d_gene: .
v_gene: TRBV28
CDR3aa: CASRRPTGNEQYF
CDR3nt: TGTGCCAGCAGGCGTCCTACAGGGAACGAGCAGTACTTC

j_gene: TRBJ2-6
abundance: .
len: 17
d_gene: TRBD1
v_gene: TRBV3-1/TRBV3-2
CDR3aa: CASAVRQDRDGANVLTF
CDR3nt: TGTGCCAGCGCTGTCCGACAGGACAGGGATGGGGCCAACGTCCTGACTTTC

j_gene: TRBJ1-5
abundance: .
len: 14
d_gene: .
v_gene: TRBV5-5
CDR3aa: CASSLDGQNQPQHF
CDR3nt: TGTGCCAGCAGCTTGGATGGACAGAATCAGCCCCAGCATTTT

j_gene: TRBJ2-7
abundance: .
len: 14
d_gene: TRBD2
v_gene: TRBV6-5
CDR3aa: CASETSGTNYEQYF
CDR3nt: TGTGCCAGTGAGACTAGCGGGACTAACTACGAGCAGTACTTC

j_gene: TRBJ1-2
abundance: .
len: 14
d_gene: TRBD1
v_gene: TRBV13
CDR3aa: CASSPTGGGYGYTF
CDR3nt: TGTGCCAGCAGCCCTACAGGGGGTGGTTATGGCTACACCTTC

j_gene: TRBJ2-7
abundance: .
len: 15
d_gene: TRBD2
v_gene: TRBV7-2
CDR3aa: CASRLSSGATYEQYF
CDR3nt: TGTGCCAGCAGATTGAGTAGCGGGGCAACCTACGAGCAGTACTTC

j_gene: TRBJ2-7
abundance: .
len: 13
d_gene: .
v_gene: TRBV30
CDR3aa: CAWSEGHLYEQYF
CDR3nt: TGTGCCTGGAGCGAGGGACATCTCTACGAGCAGTACTTC

j_gene: TRBJ1-4
abundance: .
len: 15
d_gene: .
v_gene: TRBV5-1
CDR3aa: CASSFGGAGNEKLFF
CDR3nt: TGCGCCAGCAGTTTCGGGGGTGCGGGTAATGAAAAACTGTTTTTT

j_gene: TRBJ2-5
abundance: .
len: 17
d_gene: TRBD2
v_gene: TRBV14
CDR3aa: CASSRRVAGGPKETQYF
CDR3nt: TGTGCCAGCAGCCGGAGGGTAGCGGGAGGGCCGAAGGAGACCCAGTACTTC

j_gene: TRBJ1-1
abundance: .
len: 14
d_gene: .
v_gene: TRBV5-1
CDR3aa: CASSLGQQNTEAFF
CDR3nt: TGCGCCAGCAGCTTGGGACAGCAGAACACTGAAGCTTTCTTT

j_gene: TRBJ1-6
abundance: .
len: 14
d_gene: TRBD1
v_gene: TRBV30
CDR3aa: CAWSGTGGYSPLHF
CDR3nt: TGTGCCTGGAGTGGGACAGGGGGTTATTCACCCCTCCACTTT

j_gene: TRBJ2-6
abundance: .
len: 16
d_gene: .
v_gene: TRBV9
CDR3aa: CASSVDGGSGANVLTF
CDR3nt: TGTGCCAGCAGCGTAGACGGGGGAAGCGGGGCCAACGTCCTGACTTTC